This TCR beta chain was documented in a study of T cell responses to AZD1222 COVID-19 vaccine. The overall study: Samples with a second dose at about 4 or about 12 weeks were pooled together.

Germline assignment: CDR1 MNHEY and CDR2 SMNVEV (reference sequence). CDR3 length equals 15 residues. The ends lost 6 bases at V and 7 bases at J; junction bases unmatched: 11. Method: immunoSEQ multiplex PCR; TCRdb's copy keeps in-frame clones and lacks some. The sample has fewer than 120,000 clones; around 90% are singletons. Here the sequenced sample was peripheral blood, taken on day 0 of AZD1222 vaccination. The clonotype comes from an adult in good health. The V gene is TRBV27, the J gene TRBJ1-2, with 10 bases lining up with TRBD1. The CDR3 reads CASSYRDRGAVGYTF. The CDR3 DNA reads TGTGCCAGCAGCTACCGGGACAGGGGCGCGGTTGGCTACACCTTC.